The clone carrying this T cell receptor beta chain was detected only once. The source of the sample is a study of blood T cell repertoires in COVID-19. Across the study: Samples representing acute and convalescent COVID-19 were sourced from the United States, Italy and Spain.

Losses at the gene ends were 0 bases for V and 4 bases for J; bases not matched to a gene: 3. The germline V gene has CDR1 SGHNT and CDR2 YYREEE (reference sequence). This CDR3 comprises 14 residues. Data came from immunoSEQ multiplex PCR; TCRdb stores just in-frame clones and leaves some out. The repertoire holds some 330,000 clones, with about nine tenths as singletons. This chain connects TRBV5-4 to TRBJ1-1, with 7 bases matching TRBD1. The sequence was collected from a woman younger than 45 with COVID-19, enrolled during active disease. The specimen sequenced was peripheral blood. CDR3 sequence (DNA): TGTGCCAGCAGCTTGGTACAGGGGATCACTGAAGCTTTCTTT. Translating it yields CASSLVQGITEAFF.